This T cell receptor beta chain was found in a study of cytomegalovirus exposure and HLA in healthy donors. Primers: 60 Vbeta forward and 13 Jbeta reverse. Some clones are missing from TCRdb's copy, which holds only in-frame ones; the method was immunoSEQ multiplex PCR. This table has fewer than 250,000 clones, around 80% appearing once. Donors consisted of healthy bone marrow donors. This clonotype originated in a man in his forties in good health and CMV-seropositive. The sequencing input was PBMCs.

The CDR3 reads CASSQNGNTEAFF. CDR3 DNA: TGTGCCAGCAGCCAAAACGGTAACACTGAAGCTTTCTTT. The chain employs TRBV7-6 and TRBJ1-1; D is unresolved. The germline V gene encodes CDR1 SGHVS and CDR2 FNYEAQ. V lost 5 bases to trimming and J lost 2 bases, with 9 bases between them. The CDR3 totals 13 residues.